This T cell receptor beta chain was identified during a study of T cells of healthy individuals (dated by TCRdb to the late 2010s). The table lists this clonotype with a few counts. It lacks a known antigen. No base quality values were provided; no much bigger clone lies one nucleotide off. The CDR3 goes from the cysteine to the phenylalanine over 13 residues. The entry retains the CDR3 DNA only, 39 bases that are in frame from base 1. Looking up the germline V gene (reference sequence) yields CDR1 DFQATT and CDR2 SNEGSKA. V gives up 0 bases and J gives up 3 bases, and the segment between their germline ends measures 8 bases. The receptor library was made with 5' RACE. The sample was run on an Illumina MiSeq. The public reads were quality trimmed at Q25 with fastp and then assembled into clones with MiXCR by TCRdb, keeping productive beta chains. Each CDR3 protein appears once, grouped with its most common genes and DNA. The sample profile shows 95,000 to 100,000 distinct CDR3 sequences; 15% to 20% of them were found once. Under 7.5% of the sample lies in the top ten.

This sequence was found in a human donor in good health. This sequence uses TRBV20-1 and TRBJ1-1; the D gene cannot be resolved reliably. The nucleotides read TGCAGTGCTAGAGATCCCCGAGACACTGAAGCTTTCTTT. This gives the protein CSARDPRDTEAFF.